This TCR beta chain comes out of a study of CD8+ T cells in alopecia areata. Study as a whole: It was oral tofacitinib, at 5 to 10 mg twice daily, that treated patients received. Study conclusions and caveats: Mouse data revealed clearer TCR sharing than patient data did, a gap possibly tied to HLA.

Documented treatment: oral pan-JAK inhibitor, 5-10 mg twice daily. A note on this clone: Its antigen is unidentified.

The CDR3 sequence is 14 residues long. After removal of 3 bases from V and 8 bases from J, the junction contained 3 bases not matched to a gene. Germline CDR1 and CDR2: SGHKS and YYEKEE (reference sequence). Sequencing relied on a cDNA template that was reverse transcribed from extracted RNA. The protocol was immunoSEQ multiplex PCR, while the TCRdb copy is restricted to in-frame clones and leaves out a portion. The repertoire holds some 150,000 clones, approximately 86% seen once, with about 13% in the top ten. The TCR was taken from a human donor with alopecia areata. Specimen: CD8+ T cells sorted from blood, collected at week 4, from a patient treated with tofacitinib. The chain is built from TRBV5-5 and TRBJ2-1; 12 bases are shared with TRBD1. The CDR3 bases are TGTGCCAGCAGCTCGGGACAGGGGGCCTATGAGCAGTTCTTC. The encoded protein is CASSSGQGAYEQFF. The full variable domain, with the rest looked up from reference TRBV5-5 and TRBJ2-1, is DAGVTQSPTHLIKTRGQQVTLRCSPISGHKSVSWYQQVLGQGPQFIFQYYEKEERGRGNFPDRFSARQFPNYSSELNVNALLLGDSALYLCASSSGQGAYEQFFGPGTRLTVL.